A selection of T cell receptor beta chains follows, all from one sample in a study of technical replicates of blood from several donors. The table came from immunoSEQ multiplex PCR; TCRdb's copy has only in-frame clones and leaves some out. The sample holds more than 45,000 clones, about 95% seen once. The sample comprised PBMCs. The origin of the receptors is a human donor in good health. Some clones in this sample may be carry-over from other donors' samples. The CDR3 runs from the conserved cysteine through the conserved F or W.

length: 15; J: TRBJ2-7; V: TRBV6-6; CDR3: CASSYDGGLEDEQYF
length: 14; J: TRBJ1-2; V: TRBV19; CDR3: CASSPDRGGAGYTF
length: 17; J: TRBJ2-3; V: TRBV15; CDR3: CATSRAVDSPHKDTQYF
length: 16; J: TRBJ1-1; V: TRBV7-2; CDR3: CASSEGAGVMRTEAFF
length: 12; J: TRBJ2-5; V: TRBV5-1; CDR3: CASSFPGETQYF
length: 17; J: TRBJ1-2; V: TRBV6-1; CDR3: CASSEFSGQGTLYGYTF
length: 14; J: TRBJ2-5; V: TRBV4-1; CDR3: CASSRLQGRETQYF
length: 15; J: TRBJ2-3; V: TRBV6-4; CDR3: CASSDSSGGADTQYF
length: 15; J: TRBJ1-6; V: TRBV15; CDR3: CATSRGTGMNSPLHF
length: 15; J: TRBJ2-5; V: TRBV7-2; CDR3: CASSPEIMGVETQYF
length: 13; J: TRBJ1-4; V: TRBV10-2; CDR3: CASSGGMDEKLFF
length: 17; J: TRBJ2-7; V: TRBV5-4; CDR3: CASSLASSGGLSYEQYF
length: 17; J: TRBJ2-7; V: TRBV9; CDR3: CASSVGYGLAGDHEQYF
length: 14; J: TRBJ1-5; V: TRBV6-5; CDR3: CASSRGRGWQPQHF
length: 14; J: TRBJ2-5; V: TRBV27; CDR3: CASKTGTGVETQYF
length: 13; J: TRBJ2-1; V: TRBV30; CDR3: CAWKRSGSFEQFF
length: 14; J: TRBJ1-6; V: TRBV4-1; CDR3: CASSQDHGNSPLHF
length: 14; J: TRBJ1-2; V: TRBV7-9; CDR3: CASSHEGFGYGYTF
length: 13; J: TRBJ2-7; V: TRBV30; CDR3: CAWSVQSLYEQYF
length: 13; J: TRBJ2-7; V: TRBV9; CDR3: CASSGGTSYEQYF
length: 14; J: TRBJ2-1; V: TRBV11-2; CDR3: CASRSPQGYNEQFF
length: 16; J: TRBJ2-7; V: TRBV11-2; CDR3: CASSSISGRVDYEQYF
length: 15; J: TRBJ2-7; V: TRBV5-4; CDR3: CASSFGGGTSYEQYF
length: 15; J: TRBJ1-1; V: TRBV6-5; CDR3: CASTRGWSVNTEAFF
length: 15; J: TRBJ1-2; V: TRBV30; CDR3: CAWRPQGARDYGYTF
length: 15; J: TRBJ2-2; V: TRBV25-1; CDR3: CASSADRLNTGELFF
length: 16; J: TRBJ2-3; V: TRBV15; CDR3: CATSRGRGGSTDTQYF
length: 16; J: TRBJ2-2; V: TRBV7-2; CDR3: CASSLSGGRASGELFF
length: 13; J: TRBJ2-7; V: TRBV7-6; CDR3: CASSLESSYEQYF
length: 15; J: TRBJ1-5; V: TRBV2; CDR3: CASRATGGEGQPQHF
length: 15; J: TRBJ1-1; V: TRBV7-2; CDR3: CASSFADRRFPEAFF
length: 15; J: TRBJ2-1; V: TRBV2; CDR3: CASSQRVQVSNEQFF
length: 14; J: TRBJ1-2; V: TRBV7-8; CDR3: CASSSGQGAGGYTF
length: 15; J: TRBJ1-3; V: TRBV4-3; CDR3: CASSQDPGVPSTIYF
length: 13; J: TRBJ1-1; V: TRBV7-2; CDR3: CASSSTVITEAFF
length: 16; J: TRBJ2-7; V: TRBV5-1; CDR3: CASSLGLAGNTYEQYF
length: 15; J: TRBJ1-5; V: TRBV4-2; CDR3: CASSQGGGEYQPQHF
length: 15; J: TRBJ1-1; V: TRBV2; CDR3: CASSLTGQGNTEAFF
length: 14; J: TRBJ2-7; V: TRBV7-9; CDR3: CASSLGQGAEEQYF
length: 15; J: TRBJ2-1; V: TRBV18; CDR3: CASSPTGAPLVEQFF
length: 14; J: TRBJ2-7; V: TRBV6-6; CDR3: CASSYLGGLYEQYF
length: 11; J: TRBJ1-2; V: TRBV30; CDR3: CAWSVLGGYTF
length: 15; J: TRBJ2-5; V: TRBV25-1; CDR3: CASSDGSRLQETQYF